This T cell receptor (beta chain) came from a study of shared clonotypes between healthy human individuals. Sequencing was performed with immunoSEQ multiplex PCR; in TCRdb, only in-frame clones are kept and a portion is missing. The data show fewer than 550,000 clones, roughly 79% seen once. Germline-derived CDR1 and CDR2 are SGHAT and FQNNGV. The CDR3 runs 15 residues. V was pared by 0 bases and J by 8 bases, with 6 bases of the junction left unmatched. The unsorted samples had approximately 90 million PBMCs used for genomic DNA. Sequenced: PBMCs. The sequence came from a middle-aged woman in good health. Some clones in this sample may be carry-over from other donors' samples. This chain links TRBV11-2 with TRBJ2-1; 8 bases map to TRBD2. As DNA, the CDR3 is TGTGCCAGCAGCTTAGAAGCAGCGGGAGTCCATGAGCAGTTCTTC. Amino acid sequence: CASSLEAAGVHEQFF.